A single sample is the source of the 21 T cell receptor beta chains below, sequenced in a study of coeliac disease. Profiled with immunoSEQ multiplex PCR; TCRdb holds only in-frame clones, not every one. This table has around 6,500 clones, approximately 72% appearing once. Sequencing was carried out using lamina propria lymphocytes from the gut. The receptor source for this set is a man aged 45-65 years with active celiac disease.

V is TRBV2 and J is TRBJ1-2; D is unresolved. Germline lookup yields CDR1 SNHLY and CDR2 FYNNEI. V gave up 2 bases and J gave up 4 bases, with 5 bases separating them. The CDR3 has 12 amino acids. The CDR3 DNA reads as TGTGCCAGCAGTGAACTCTCCTATGGCTACACCTTC. Residues: CASSELSYGYTF. The variable domain in full, with the rest retrieved from reference TRBV2 and TRBJ1-2, is EPEVTQTPSHQVTQMGQEVILRCVPISNHLYFYWYRQILGQKVEFLVSFYNNEISEKSEIFDDQFSVERPDGSNFTLKIRSTKLEDSAMYFCASSELSYGYTFGSGTRLTVV.

This clone was detected once. This chain links TRBV18 with TRBJ2-1; unclear D gene. The germline V gene has CDR1 KGHSH and CDR2 LQKENI. CDR3 length: 11 residues. V was trimmed by 3 bases and J by 5 bases, leaving 2 bases between them. CDR3 sequence reads: CASSPNNEQFF. The CDR3 DNA is TGTGCCAGCTCACCTAACAATGAGCAGTTCTTC.

This sequence joins TRBV29-1 and TRBJ2-3; no firm D call. There are 12 residues in the CDR3. V was trimmed by 3 bases and J by 7 bases, leaving 11 bases between them. The germline CDR1 and CDR2 sequences are SQVTM and ANQGSEA. CDR3: CSVELTPNTQYF. Written as DNA, the CDR3 is TGCAGCGTTGAGTTGACTCCCAATACGCAGTATTTT.

This chain connects TRBV6-6 to TRBJ1-1; 7 positions match TRBD1. The CDR3 consists of 14 residues. The V segment lost 2 bases and the J segment 2 bases; nucleotides outside the gene matches: 2. Germline V lookup: CDR1 MNHNY, CDR2 SVGAGI (reference sequence). The CDR3 here is CASSYDRDNTEAFF. The CDR3 coding sequence is TGTGCCAGCAGTTACGACAGGGACAACACTGAAGCTTTCTTT.

This chain connects TRBV4-1 to TRBJ2-5; 9 bases agree with TRBD2. This CDR3 spans 14 amino acids. V lost 7 bases to trimming and J lost 5 bases; unmatched junction nucleotides: 8. Germline CDR1 MGHRA, CDR2 YSYEKL. The CDR3 nucleotides read TGCGCCAGCACCATGGCGGGGGGGCTGGAGACCCAGTACTTC. It codes for CASTMAGGLETQYF.

This chain links TRBV5-1 with TRBJ2-3, with D tentatively TRBD1 (6 bases). CDR1 is SGHRS and CDR2 is YFSETQ in the germline V gene. The length of the CDR3 is 15 residues. The ends were cut back, 4 bases at V and 2 bases at J, with 14 bases in the middle. CDR3: CASSIAGEVTDTQYF. In DNA form, the CDR3 reads TGCGCCAGCAGCATTGCAGGGGAAGTCACAGATACGCAGTATTTT.

This clone ranks as medium-sized. V usage is TRBV7-9 and J usage is TRBJ1-3; D is possibly TRBD1 (6 bases). The germline V gene encodes CDR1 SEHNR and CDR2 FQNEAQ (reference sequence). Trimming stripped 2 bases from V and 4 bases from J, with 9 bases between. The CDR3 covers 14 residues. The CDR3, as DNA: TGTGCCAGCAGCTTACAGGACAGCGGAAACACCATATATTTT. Translation gives CASSLQDSGNTIYF. The complete variable domain, with remaining parts taken from reference TRBV7-9 and TRBJ1-3, reads DTGVSQNPRHKITKRGQNVTFRCDPISEHNRLYWYRQTLGQGPEFLTYFQNEAQLEKSRLLSDRFSAERPKGSFSTLEIQRTEQGDSAMYLCASSLQDSGNTIYFGEGSWLTVV.

V and J are TRBV2 and TRBJ2-2; possibly TRBD1 for D (5 bases). V was trimmed by 8 bases and J by 4 bases, leaving 11 bases between them. The CDR3 runs 13 residues. Germline CDR1 reads SNHLY; CDR2 reads FYNNEI. Here the CDR3 reads CASDDRVTGELFF. Written as DNA, the CDR3 is TGTGCCAGCGACGACAGAGTCACCGGGGAGCTGTTTTTT.

Only a few counts were recorded for this clone. V usage is TRBV29-1 and J usage is TRBJ2-1; 11 nucleotides line up with TRBD1. CDR1 and CDR2 (germline): SQVTM, ANQGSEA. The CDR3 length is 15 residues. The V gene end was trimmed by 6 bases and the J gene end by 2 bases; junction bases not matched to a gene: 6. This CDR3 reads CSVGGGQGAYNEQFF. The CDR3, as DNA: TGCAGCGTAGGAGGGGGACAGGGGGCCTACAATGAGCAGTTCTTC.

The V gene is TRBV5-5, the J gene TRBJ2-7; TRBD1 agrees at 10 bases. From germline, CDR1 is SGHKS and CDR2 YYEKEE (reference sequence). The ends lost 3 bases at V and 6 bases at J; junction bases unmatched: 3. CDR3 size: 13 residues. Written as DNA, the CDR3 is TGTGCCAGCAGCTGGACAGGGGGGATCGAGCAGTACGTC. Its translation is CASSWTGGIEQYV.

This chain uses TRBV9 with TRBJ2-7; D might be TRBD2 (6 bases). Germline CDR1 is SGDLS and CDR2 is YYNGEE. V gave up 4 bases and J gave up 3 bases, with 17 bases separating them. This CDR3 is 15 amino acids long. As DNA, the CDR3 is TGTGCCAGCAGCCCGGAGGGACTGGCCATCTACGAGCAGTACTTC. Its protein is CASSPEGLAIYEQYF.

The gene calls are TRBV2 and TRBJ2-7, with 7 bases identical to TRBD2. The J segment lost 2 bases and the V segment lost 8 bases, leaving 15 bases of the junction unmatched. CDR3 length equals 16 residues. Germline-derived CDR1 and CDR2 are SNHLY and FYNNEI. The CDR3 loop is CASRDEWGGVPYEQYF. Written as DNA, the CDR3 is TGTGCCAGCCGGGATGAGTGGGGGGGAGTGCCCTACGAGCAGTACTTC.

The chain joins TRBV30 to TRBJ1-4; D remains ambiguous. V lost 5 bases to trimming and J lost 5 bases, with 6 bases between them. CDR1 is GTSNPN, CDR2 SVGIG, per germline (reference sequence). The CDR3 consists of 11 residues. CDR3 region: CAWRGNEKLFF. The CDR3 DNA is TGTGCCTGGCGGGGAAATGAAAAACTGTTTTTT.

This clone was found a few times. The chain links TRBV6-6 to TRBJ1-1; TRBD1 aligns across 8 bases. V lost 8 bases to trimming and J lost 2 bases; unmatched junction nucleotides: 7. Germline V lookup: CDR1 MNHNY, CDR2 SVGAGI (reference sequence). The CDR3 contains 14 residues. The CDR3 loop is CASRDRGANTEAFF. CDR3 nucleotide sequence: TGTGCCAGCCGAGACAGGGGCGCTAACACTGAAGCTTTCTTT.

The count of this clone is one. The V and J genes are TRBV11-2 and TRBJ2-5; TRBD2 might be the D (5 bases). V was pared by 3 bases and J by 0 bases, with 8 bases between. The CDR3 has 14 amino acids. Germline V gene data show CDR1 as SGHAT and CDR2 as FQNNGV. This chain's CDR3 is CASSFGGYQETQYF. The DNA of the CDR3 is TGTGCCAGCAGCTTTGGCGGGTACCAAGAGACCCAGTACTTC.

This chain links TRBV12-1 with TRBJ2-3; TRBD2 is the table's D call, not checked against the DNA. TRBV12-1 is a documented pseudogene. The CDR3 is made up of 14 amino acids. CDR3 in amino acids: CASDTGLQFDTQYF. CDR3 nucleotides: TGTGCCAGCGACACGGGACTCCAGTTTGATACGCAGTATTTT.

This clone turned up a few times. The chain joins TRBV6-5 to TRBJ1-2; D not resolved. V was pared by 0 bases and J by 8 bases, with 16 bases between. The CDR3 is 15 amino acids. Germline V gene data show CDR1 as MNHEY and CDR2 as SVGAGI. The DNA for the CDR3 is TGTGCCAGCAGTTACTCCCGACTGACCCTCGGGGGCTACACCTTC. Protein sequence: CASSYSRLTLGGYTF.

This clone was found a few times. The J gene is TRBJ1-3, the V gene TRBV10-2; 7 nucleotides agree with TRBD1. V lost 9 bases, J lost 6 bases, and 8 bases stayed unmatched. Germline CDR1 reads WSHSY; CDR2 reads SAAADI. This CDR3 spans 13 amino acids. The CDR3 DNA follows: TGCGCCAGTTGGGACAGAGGGTCAAACACCATATATTTT. It specifies CASWDRGSNTIYF.

V and J are TRBV6-1 and TRBJ1-5; D is possibly TRBD1 (5 bases). The V gene's germline CDR1 is MNHNS and CDR2 SASEGT. The CDR3 spans 15 residues. Trimming pared 8 bases from V and 3 bases from J, leaving 17 bases between. CDR3 residues: CASLRGADSNQPQHF. The CDR3 DNA is TGTGCCAGCCTCCGCGGGGCAGACTCCAATCAGCCCCAGCATTTT.

This clone occurred once. The chain links TRBV10-3 to TRBJ2-1; TRBD2 matches at 10 bases. V dropped 6 bases and J dropped 2; count of bases not matched to a gene: 10. Germline V gene lookup returns CDR1 ENHRY and CDR2 SYGVKD. There are 17 residues in the CDR3. In DNA, the CDR3 is TGTGCCATCAGCCTTAGGGGGACTAGCGCTGCCTACAATGAGCAGTTCTTC. Protein sequence: CAISLRGTSAAYNEQFF.

This chain joins TRBV25-1 and TRBJ1-2, with 11 bases that match TRBD1. The germline V gene encodes CDR1 MGHDK and CDR2 SYGVNS. This CDR3 contains 13 residues. The V and J ends lost 4 bases and 7 bases, in that order; junction bases with no gene match: 2. The CDR3: CASSGGTGGGYTF. CDR3 DNA: TGTGCCAGCAGTGGAGGGACAGGGGGTGGCTACACCTTC.